Listed below are T cell receptor beta chains from one sample, sequenced in a study of blood T cell repertoires in COVID-19. The data were produced by immunoSEQ multiplex PCR, yet TCRdb's version contains in-frame clones alone and is incomplete. Of more than 200,000 clones detected, roughly 88% appear once; the ten largest clones hold approximately 6%. Material: peripheral blood. The receptors were sampled from a woman in her 30s with COVID-19, enrolled during active disease. The CDR3 runs from the conserved cysteine through the conserved F or W. The D gene is left open where the match is weak. Size is omitted from some rows. Given values are once, few, many or a class for expanded clones.

d_call	j_call	clone_size	v_call	cdr3_aa	cdr3_nt
TRBD2	TRBJ2-1	-	TRBV7-8	CASSVLAGPFF	TGTGCCAGCAGCGTACTAGCGGGACCGTTCTTC
TRBD2	TRBJ2-3	-	TRBV6-2/TRBV6-3	CASSDPGLGPDTQYF	TGTGCCAGCAGCGATCCGGGACTAGGACCAGATACGCAGTATTTT
-	TRBJ1-5	few	TRBV6-5	CASKSGASNQPQHF	TGTGCCAGCAAATCAGGGGCGAGCAATCAGCCCCAGCATTTT
TRBD2	TRBJ2-3	-	TRBV28	CASRAWAGGPDTQYF	TGTGCCAGCAGGGCTTGGGCGGGGGGCCCAGATACGCAGTATTTT
TRBD1	TRBJ2-6	-	TRBV28	CASSEDREFRTGANVLTF	TGTGCCAGCAGTGAAGACAGGGAATTTCGGACCGGGGCCAACGTCCTGACTTTC
TRBD1	TRBJ2-3	-	TRBV25-1	CASSVGTATDTQYF	TGTGCCAGCAGTGTCGGGACAGCCACAGATACGCAGTATTTT
TRBD1	TRBJ1-2	once	TRBV4-3	CASSQDRDRADGYTF	TGCGCCAGCAGCCAAGATAGGGACAGGGCGGATGGCTACACCTTC
-	TRBJ2-5	-	TRBV5-1	CASSLVPGRGRLPYF	TGCGCCAGCAGCTTGGTCCCCGGCCGGGGTAGGCTTCCGTACTTC
-	TRBJ1-1	-	TRBV12-3/TRBV12-4	CASSYNTGFEAFF	TGTGCCAGCAGTTACAACACAGGGTTTGAAGCTTTCTTT
-	TRBJ2-2	-	TRBV5-1	CASSRPTGSTGELFF	TGCGCCAGCAGCCGGCCCACAGGGTCCACCGGGGAGCTGTTTTTT
TRBD1	TRBJ1-4	-	TRBV10-3	CAISGDRGGPNEKLFF	TGTGCCATCAGTGGTGACAGGGGGGGGCCTAATGAAAAACTGTTTTTT
-	TRBJ2-2	-	TRBV19	CASSREDSWRSGELFF	TGTGCCAGTAGTAGGGAGGACTCATGGCGGAGCGGGGAGCTGTTTTTT
-	TRBJ2-7	-	TRBV13	CASSRTPSYEQYF	TGTGCCAGCAGCCGAACACCCTCCTACGAGCAGTACTTC
TRBD1	TRBJ1-2	-	TRBV5-1	CASSPEGSAQAQTGGRGYTF	TGCGCCAGCAGCCCCGAAGGATCAGCTCAGGCGCAGACAGGGGGTCGGGGCTACACCTTC
-	TRBJ1-1	-	TRBV7-2	CASSQSSAERAFF	TGTGCCAGCAGCCAGTCATCAGCAGAGAGGGCTTTCTTT
-	TRBJ2-1	once	TRBV4-1	CASGTLGGTRENEQFF	TGCGCCAGCGGCACCTTAGGCGGGACGAGAGAAAATGAGCAGTTCTTC
-	TRBJ1-2	-	TRBV29-1	CSVEWLSYGYTF	TGCAGCGTTGAATGGCTGTCCTATGGCTACACCTTC
TRBD2	TRBJ2-1	-	TRBV7-9	CASSLAGPLAGGINEQFF	TGTGCCAGCAGCTTAGCCGGTCCACTAGCGGGGGGGATTAATGAGCAGTTCTTC
TRBD1	TRBJ2-1	-	TRBV7-2	CASTVGGTGSKEQFF	TGTGCCAGCACCGTCGGTGGGACAGGTTCCAAGGAGCAGTTCTTC
-	TRBJ2-1	-	TRBV7-9	CASTWLGGEQFF	TGTGCCAGCACTTGGCTGGGGGGAGAGCAGTTCTTC
TRBD2	TRBJ2-3	-	TRBV6-5	CASRTGGPADTQYF	TGTGCCAGCAGGACGGGGGGGCCGGCAGATACGCAGTATTTT
TRBD2	TRBJ2-5	once	TRBV6-1	CASSEIQGSGAQETQYF	TGTGCCAGCAGTGAAATCCAGGGTAGCGGGGCGCAAGAGACCCAGTACTTC
-	TRBJ1-3	-	TRBV29-1	CSVTPGLSGNTIYF	TGCAGCGTAACTCCGGGACTGAGTGGAAACACCATATATTTT
TRBD1	TRBJ2-1	-	TRBV15	CATSPRDSGYNEQFF	TGTGCCACCAGCCCCCGGGACAGTGGATACAATGAGCAGTTCTTC
TRBD2	TRBJ2-1	-	TRBV7-2	CASSLAPGGSGNEQFF	TGTGCCAGCAGCTTAGCGCCGGGAGGGTCTGGCAATGAGCAGTTCTTC
-	TRBJ2-1	-	TRBV5-4	CASSLKQGTRYNEQFF	TGTGCCAGCAGCCTGAAGCAGGGAACGCGCTACAATGAGCAGTTCTTC
-	TRBJ2-7	-	TRBV18	CASSQSQGNEQYF	TGTGCCAGCTCACAGTCTCAGGGCAACGAGCAGTACTTC
-	TRBJ1-2	once	TRBV7-9	CASSLAMGRNYGYTF	TGTGCCAGCAGCTTAGCGATGGGGCGTAACTATGGCTACACCTTC
TRBD1	TRBJ2-3	-	TRBV7-6	CASSSLQGATTDTQYF	TGTGCCAGCAGCTCCTTACAGGGGGCGACGACAGATACGCAGTATTTT
TRBD1	TRBJ2-3	-	TRBV4-1	CASSLDDRGLTDTQYF	TGCGCCAGCAGCCTGGACGACAGGGGGTTGACAGATACGCAGTATTTT
TRBD2	TRBJ2-2	-	TRBV24-1	CATSDLGLAGSNTGELFF	TGTGCCACCAGTGATTTAGGTCTAGCGGGTTCGAACACCGGGGAGCTGTTTTTT
-	TRBJ2-3	-	TRBV27	CASIKAAVLISTDTQYF	TGTGCCAGCATCAAGGCTGCGGTACTCATAAGCACAGATACGCAGTATTTT
-	TRBJ1-2	-	TRBV7-9	CASNQDFSGYTF	TGTGCCAGCAATCAGGATTTCTCTGGCTACACCTTC
TRBD1	TRBJ1-1	-	TRBV7-6	CASSLAGTASAEAFF	TGTGCCAGCAGCTTAGCGGGGACAGCTAGCGCTGAAGCTTTCTTT
TRBD2	TRBJ2-1	-	TRBV6-1	CASSEWLTSGSPEFF	TGTGCCAGCAGTGAATGGTTAACTAGCGGGAGTCCCGAGTTCTTC
-	TRBJ1-5	-	TRBV24-1	CATSDFTANQPQHF	TGTGCCACCAGTGATTTTACAGCTAATCAGCCCCAGCATTTT
TRBD1	TRBJ2-7	once	TRBV5-4	CASSLTDRGGYEQYF	TGTGCCAGCAGCTTGACGGACAGGGGGGGCTACGAGCAGTACTTC
-	TRBJ2-1	-	TRBV6-5	CASSPSYNEQFF	TGTGCCAGCAGTCCTAGCTACAATGAGCAGTTCTTC
TRBD1	TRBJ1-5	-	TRBV2	CASNPQGSNQPQHF	TGTGCCAGCAATCCACAGGGGAGCAATCAGCCCCAGCATTTT
-	TRBJ2-2	-	TRBV6-2/TRBV6-3	CASSPPGQITGELFF	TGTGCCAGCAGCCCCCCAGGTCAGATCACCGGGGAGCTGTTTTTT